Below, 2 T cell receptor beta chains from the same sample are listed, as sequenced in a study of T cell responses to AZD1222 COVID-19 vaccine. The table came from immunoSEQ multiplex PCR; TCRdb's copy has only in-frame clones and leaves some out. The table has 90,000 to 100,000 clones, about 88% seen once. Sample: peripheral blood, taken 28 days after the second AZD1222 dose. The receptor source for this set is an adult who received the AZD1222 COVID-19 vaccine.

J is TRBJ1-1 and V is TRBV4-1, with D unresolved. Germline CDR1 MGHRA, CDR2 YSYEKL. There are 14 residues in the CDR3. The V gene lost 4 bases and the J gene lost 1 base, with 10 bases spanning the gap. The CDR3 DNA reads TGCGCCAGCAGCCTAGGCCCCACGAACACTGAAGCTTTCTTT. It encodes CASSLGPTNTEAFF.

The J gene is TRBJ1-1, the V gene TRBV5-4, with D hard to call. The length of the CDR3 is 13 residues. CDR1 SGHNT and CDR2 YYREEE come from the germline V gene (reference sequence). V was shortened by 1 base and J by 3 bases, with 7 bases between the two germline ends. CDR3 DNA: TGTGCCAGCAGCTTGCAGGAGGACACTGAAGCTTTCTTT. The encoded protein is CASSLQEDTEAFF.